This note documents a single TCR beta chain sequence. The data were obtained in a study of T-cell memory formation after mild COVID-19. TCRdb passed the 5' RACE reads through MiXCR, listing each CDR3 protein once. Of 98,000 or so distinct CDR3 sequences listed, 15% to 20% are singletons. The CDR3 has 17 amino acids. Germline lookup yields CDR1 MNHEY and CDR2 SVGEGT. The J segment lost 0 bases and the V segment lost 2 bases, leaving 8 bases of the junction unmatched. V usage is TRBV6-2 or TRBV6-3 and J usage is TRBJ2-7; TRBD1 aligns across 9 bases. Sequenced material: PBMCs or a T cell subset sorted from them (not recorded which). The clonotype was recovered from a man between 18 and 29 years old who had mild COVID-19 (a few samples of this study predate the infection). Cell type and time point are not known. In DNA form, the CDR3 reads TGTGCCAGCAGTTACCCGGACAGGGGAAGGAGCTCCTACGAGCAGTACTTC. It is translated as CASSYPDRGRSSYEQYF.